This T cell receptor (beta chain) emerged from a study of T-cell memory formation after mild COVID-19. TCRdb redid the calling of the 5' RACE reads with MiXCR, one entry per CDR3 protein. The sample records 300,000 to 350,000 distinct CDR3 sequences, 10% to 15% being singletons. Deletions cut 2 bases from V and 9 bases from J, with 11 bases between. Germline CDR1 reads MNHEY; CDR2 reads SVGAGI. This CDR3 is built from 13 residues. Sequencing was performed on PBMCs or a T cell subset sorted from them (not recorded which). V usage is TRBV6-5 and J usage is TRBJ1-5, with D maybe TRBD1 (6 bases). The TCR originated in a man aged 18-30 years who had mild COVID-19 (a few samples of this study predate the infection). Cell type and time point are not known. The CDR3 DNA reads TGTGCCAGCAGTTACGGGGGGCACGGGCCCCAGCATTTT. Protein sequence: CASSYGGHGPQHF.